The 32 T cell receptor beta chains in this list originate from one sample, sequenced in a study of blood T cell repertoires in COVID-19. The assay was immunoSEQ multiplex PCR, and TCRdb's table has in-frame clones only and misses some. The sample includes over 200,000 clones, approximately 78% of them seen just once. Source material: peripheral blood. These receptors originate from a woman in her 40s with acute or convalescent COVID-19.

The V call is TRBV30, the J call TRBJ1-5, with D maybe TRBD1 (5 bases). The CDR3 is made up of 15 amino acids. Deletions cut 2 bases from V and 4 bases from J, with 15 bases between. Germline assignment: CDR1 GTSNPN and CDR2 SVGIG (reference sequence). The CDR3 DNA sequence: TGTGCCTGGAGTCGGGGGGGTCAGGGAAATCAGCCCCAGCATTTT. Protein: CAWSRGGQGNQPQHF.

The chain has TRBV18 and TRBJ2-2; weak D call: TRBD1 (5 bases). The CDR3 extends over 15 amino acids. Germline CDR1 and CDR2: KGHSH and LQKENI. V shed 4 bases and J shed 6 bases, with 15 bases lying between them. CDR3 nucleotides: TGTGCCAGCTCACTTGGTCAGGGTCTCGCCGGGGAGCTGTTTTTT. It specifies CASSLGQGLAGELFF.

The rearrangement uses TRBV9 and TRBJ1-6; TRBD1 aligns across 10 bases. The CDR3 loop spans 19 amino acids. The V gene's germline CDR1 is SGDLS and CDR2 YYNGEE. V was clipped by 3 bases and J by 0 bases; unmatched bases: 9. The CDR3 here is CASSERDRGLPSYNSPLHF. The CDR3 DNA is TGTGCCAGCAGCGAAAGGGACAGGGGTCTACCCTCCTATAATTCACCCCTCCACTTT.

This chain links TRBV20-1 with TRBJ2-1, with 9 positions matching TRBD2. This CDR3 comprises 15 residues. From germline, CDR1 is DFQATT and CDR2 SNEGSKA (reference sequence). V shed 3 bases and J 4 bases; nucleotides not matched to a gene: 7. The CDR3 bases are TGCAGTGCTAGTGATCTAGCGGGGTCTTACAATGAGCAGTTCTTC. Translation: CSASDLAGSYNEQFF.

This chain joins TRBV5-1 and TRBJ2-6; 14 bases match TRBD2. V trimming: 2 bases; J trimming: 2 bases; junction bases outside the gene matches: 9. CDR1 is SGHRS, CDR2 YFSETQ, per germline. This CDR3 spans 20 amino acids. The CDR3 sequence is CASSLRSGTSGGPGANVLTF. Written as DNA, the CDR3 is TGCGCCAGCAGCTTAAGAAGTGGGACTAGCGGGGGACCTGGGGCCAACGTCCTGACTTTC.

The V gene is TRBV19, the J gene TRBJ2-1, with 10 positions matching TRBD1. The CDR3 covers 16 residues. CDR1 LNHDA and CDR2 SQIVND come from the germline V gene (reference sequence). Unmatched junction bases numbered 10, after V lost 4 bases and J lost 7 bases. This chain's CDR3 is CASSRISGTGENEQFF. CDR3 in DNA: TGTGCCAGTAGTAGGATTTCCGGGACAGGGGAAAATGAGCAGTTCTTC. The full variable domain, completed using reference TRBV19 and TRBJ2-1, is DGGITQSPKYLFRKEGQNVTLSCEQNLNHDAMYWYRQDPGQGLRLIYYSQIVNDFQKGDIAEGYSVSREKKESFPLTVTSAQKNPTAFYLCASSRISGTGENEQFFGPGTRLTVL.

This chain connects TRBV7-8 to TRBJ2-7; 13 bases are a match to TRBD2. Per germline, CDR1 SGHVS and CDR2 FQNEAQ. J gave up 6 bases and V 6 bases, and 11 bases lay outside the gene matches. The CDR3 contains 16 residues. This chain's CDR3 is CASRPLAGGPGVEQYF. The CDR3 nucleotides read TGTGCCAGCAGGCCACTAGCGGGAGGGCCTGGGGTCGAGCAGTACTTC.

This chain uses TRBV12-5 with TRBJ1-1, with 7 bases that match TRBD1. Germline values: CDR1 LGHNT, CDR2 FRNRAP. V was pared by 1 base and J by 0 bases, with 8 bases of the junction left unmatched. The CDR3 is made up of 17 amino acids. The CDR3 region has the DNA TGTGCTAGTGGTTTGGGGATGAGGGGGCCTATGAACACTGAAGCTTTCTTT. Its translation is CASGLGMRGPMNTEAFF.

DNA for the CDR3: TGTGCCAGCAGCCCCGACAGGGTGGCAGATACGCAGTATTTT. As protein: CASSPDRVADTQYF. The chain recombines TRBV6-5 with TRBJ2-3; the match to TRBD1 covers 7 bases. CDR1 MNHEY and CDR2 SVGAGI come from the germline V gene. Trimming cost V 6 bases and J 4 bases; bases outside gene matches: 7. The CDR3 contains 14 residues.

This clone was detected once. The chain is built from TRBV6-1 and TRBJ2-3; 9 bases are a match to TRBD1. Germline V gene data show CDR1 as MNHNS and CDR2 as SASEGT. After removal of 2 bases from V and 6 bases from J, the junction contained 9 bases not matched to a gene. The CDR3 sequence is 16 residues long. CDR3 sequence: CASSEPPGTGTDTQYF. The CDR3 DNA reads TGTGCCAGCAGTGAACCTCCCGGGACAGGGACCGATACGCAGTATTTT.

This chain joins TRBV18 and TRBJ1-2, with D tentatively TRBD1 (5 bases). The V end lost 3 bases, the J end lost 2 bases, and 13 bases lay between the germline ends. Germline V lookup: CDR1 KGHSH, CDR2 LQKENI. The CDR3 covers 15 residues. This chain's CDR3 is CASSPPQGFNYGYTF. CDR3 nucleotide sequence: TGTGCCAGCTCACCCCCTCAGGGCTTCAACTATGGCTACACCTTC.

The chain uses TRBV2 and TRBJ1-3; 7 bases agree with TRBD1. The V segment lost 2 bases and the J segment 4 bases; nucleotides outside the gene matches: 2. The CDR3 is 14 residues long. Germline CDR1 and CDR2: SNHLY and FYNNEI. CDR3 residues: CASSETGVGNTIYF. DNA of the CDR3: TGTGCCAGCAGTGAAACAGGGGTCGGAAACACCATATATTTT.

V gene TRBV3-1 (or the pseudogene TRBV3-2) combines with J gene TRBJ2-1; 7 nucleotides match TRBD2. The germline V gene encodes CDR1 LGHDT and CDR2 YNNKEL (reference sequence). This CDR3 has 14 amino acids. V gave up 4 bases and J gave up 8 bases; unmatched junction bases: 8. The CDR3 region has the DNA TGTGCCAGCAGCCGGCAGCGGGGAAATGATGAGCAGTTCTTC. Translation gives CASSRQRGNDEQFF.

The chain recombines TRBV3-1 (or the pseudogene TRBV3-2) with TRBJ2-1; 14 nucleotides align to TRBD2. The germline CDR1 and CDR2 sequences are LGHDT and YNNKEL (reference sequence). Trimming at V came to 4 bases and at J to 10 bases, leaving 6 bases not matched to a gene. The CDR3 is 15 amino acids. CDR3 sequence: CASSRRLAGGEEQFF. For the CDR3, the DNA is TGTGCCAGCAGCCGGAGACTAGCGGGAGGGGAAGAGCAGTTCTTC.

The CDR3 region is CASSLRTGAPQYF. CDR3 sequence (DNA): TGTGCCAGCAGCCTACGGACAGGGGCCCCCCAGTACTTC. The chain uses TRBV7-6 and TRBJ2-7, with TRBD1 matching over 9 bases. The CDR3 is 13 amino acids. Per the germline V gene, CDR1 is SGHVS and CDR2 is FNYEAQ. The J segment lost 10 bases and the V segment lost 5 bases, leaving 9 bases of the junction unmatched.

The rearrangement uses TRBV29-1 and TRBJ1-2, with D perhaps TRBD1 (5 bases). CDR1 and CDR2 from the germline V gene are SQVTM and ANQGSEA. The V end was cut by 5 bases, the J end by 4 bases, with 14 bases between. The CDR3 runs 13 residues. CDR3 in amino acids: CSVYVDSLYGYTF. DNA of the CDR3: TGCAGCGTTTACGTAGACAGTCTCTATGGCTACACCTTC.

This rearrangement joins TRBV11-2 to TRBJ2-1, with 9 bases identical to TRBD2. Unmatched junction bases numbered 12, after V lost 0 bases and J lost 0 bases. This CDR3 has 20 amino acids. Germline values: CDR1 SGHAT, CDR2 FQNNGV. As DNA, the CDR3 is TGTGCCAGCAGCTTAGACCCTTTAGGAGCGGGGGGCCGCTCCTACAATGAGCAGTTCTTC. Translation: CASSLDPLGAGGRSYNEQFF.

The gene calls are TRBV21-1 and TRBJ2-4; TRBD2 is the table's D call and was not checked against the DNA. TRBV21-1 is noted as a pseudogene. The CDR3 runs to 16 residues. The CDR3 sequence: CASSKGLAGGPRIQYF. DNA for the CDR3: TGTGCCAGCAGCAAAGGACTAGCGGGAGGACCAAGGATTCAGTACTTC.

The V and J genes are TRBV30 and TRBJ2-7, with D perhaps matching TRBD2 (5 bases). Trimming took 0 bases from V and 4 from J, leaving 10 bases between them. CDR1 and CDR2 (germline): GTSNPN, SVGIG (reference sequence). The CDR3 extends over 13 amino acids. CDR3 DNA: TGTGCCTGGAGTGTCGGACTTACATACGAGCAGTACTTC. It encodes CAWSVGLTYEQYF.

The chain employs TRBV27 and TRBJ2-1, with 12 positions matching TRBD2. The CDR3 totals 14 residues. Per the germline V gene, CDR1 is MNHEY and CDR2 is SMNVEV (reference sequence). V lost 5 bases, J lost 8 bases, and 4 bases stayed unmatched. The CDR3 reads CASSPLAGGHEQFF. The CDR3 nucleotides are TGTGCCAGCAGTCCTCTAGCGGGAGGGCATGAGCAGTTCTTC.

V gene TRBV24-1 combines with J gene TRBJ2-1, with a weak D call TRBD1 (7 bases). This CDR3 has 15 amino acids. Trimming left V 3 bases short and J 6 bases short, with 14 bases between. CDR1 and CDR2 (germline): KGHDR, SFDVKD. The CDR3 reads CATSDPRGAGNEQFF. The CDR3 DNA follows: TGTGCCACCAGTGATCCCAGGGGGGCGGGCAATGAGCAGTTCTTC.

This clone has a handful of counts. The V gene is TRBV14, the J gene TRBJ2-7; 7 nucleotides line up with TRBD1. Trimming removed 5 bases from V and 1 base from J; junction bases left unmatched: 5. CDR1 SGHDN and CDR2 FVKESK come from the germline V gene. The CDR3 is 14 residues long. CDR3 loop: CASSWTGHSYEQYF. For the CDR3, the DNA is TGTGCCAGCAGCTGGACAGGCCATTCCTACGAGCAGTACTTC.

The chain recombines TRBV7-2 with TRBJ2-1, with 9 bases lining up with TRBD1. The CDR3 consists of 16 residues. Looked up from germline, CDR1 is SGHTA and CDR2 is FQGNSA. Trimming removed 5 bases from V and 5 bases from J; junction bases left unmatched: 10. The CDR3 reads CASSQRMGQGNNEQFF. CDR3 DNA sequence: TGTGCCAGCAGCCAAAGGATGGGACAGGGAAACAATGAGCAGTTCTTC.

The V gene is TRBV19, the J gene TRBJ1-2; D is ambiguous. Germline V CDR1 and CDR2: LNHDA, SQIVND (reference sequence). This CDR3 is 16 amino acids long. V was trimmed by 3 bases and J by 3 bases, leaving 17 bases between them. The CDR3 DNA reads TGTGCCAGTAGTATTAGAGGACCCCCAGCGGACTATGGCTACACCTTC. Protein sequence: CASSIRGPPADYGYTF.

V is TRBV24-1 and J is TRBJ2-5, with 7 nucleotides matching TRBD2. The CDR3 is 16 amino acids. Losses at the gene ends were 3 bases for V and 0 bases for J; bases not matched to a gene: 6. CDR1 is KGHDR, CDR2 SFDVKD, per germline. The chain's CDR3 is CATSDAGAGYQETQYF. The CDR3 nucleotides are TGTGCCACCAGTGATGCGGGAGCGGGGTACCAAGAGACCCAGTACTTC.

The V and J genes are TRBV5-1 and TRBJ2-2, with 7 bases that match TRBD2. Germline CDR1 and CDR2: SGHRS and YFSETQ. Trimming took 0 bases from V and 4 from J; bases not matched to a gene: 15. The CDR3 contains 19 residues. CDR3 amino acids: CASSLVKYAAGDPTGELFF. In nucleotides, the CDR3 is TGCGCCAGCAGCTTGGTTAAATATGCCGCGGGGGACCCCACCGGGGAGCTGTTTTTT.

The chain combines TRBV18 with TRBJ2-3; D might be TRBD1 (6 bases). With 6 bases removed from V and 6 bases from J, the gap between germline ends came to 16 bases. CDR1 KGHSH and CDR2 LQKENI come from the germline V gene. The CDR3 sequence is 14 residues long. Here the CDR3 DNA reads TGTGCCAGCTCCCACAGGGTCGGGTGGGATACGCAGTATTTT. As protein: CASSHRVGWDTQYF.

J is TRBJ2-5 and V is TRBV19; TRBD2 matches at 7 bases. V shed 1 base, J shed 10 bases, and the junction held 9 bases outside the gene matches. Germline V gene sequence: CDR1 LNHDA, CDR2 SQIVND (reference sequence). The CDR3 covers 14 residues. For the CDR3, the DNA is TGTGCCAGTAGTATAGCCTTTGGCAGGGAGGGCCAGTACTTC. This encodes CASSIAFGREGQYF.

The chain uses TRBV4-2 and TRBJ1-3; no definite D call. The CDR3 spans 16 residues. Trimming removed 0 bases at V and 1 base at J, with 10 bases between. Germline V CDR1 and CDR2: LGHNA, YNFKEQ. The CDR3 reads CASSQEFRGSGNTIYF. For the CDR3, the DNA is TGTGCCAGCAGCCAAGAGTTCCGGGGATCTGGAAACACCATATATTTT.

There are a few counts of this clone. V is TRBV6-5 and J is TRBJ1-1; TRBD1 is a possible D gene (5 bases). Trimming removed 2 bases from V and 3 bases from J, with 7 bases in between. The CDR3 consists of 13 residues. The germline V gene encodes CDR1 MNHEY and CDR2 SVGAGI. CDR3 bases: TGTGCCAGCAGTTACGGGGGGGACACTGAAGCTTTCTTT. This sequence encodes CASSYGGDTEAFF.

This clone occurred a few times. J is TRBJ1-1 and V is TRBV2; D perhaps matches TRBD1 (5 bases). The V gene lost 5 bases and the J gene lost 3 bases, with 13 bases spanning the gap. The germline V gene has CDR1 SNHLY and CDR2 FYNNEI. There are 14 residues in the CDR3. Here the CDR3 reads CASSREGRDTEAFF. Here the CDR3 DNA reads TGTGCCAGCAGTAGGGAGGGGCGGGACACTGAAGCTTTCTTT.

The CDR3 nucleotides are TGTGCCTGTTCTGGACAGGGCTTCCCTGAAGCTTTCTTT. This sequence encodes CACSGQGFPEAFF. V usage is TRBV30 and J usage is TRBJ1-1; TRBD1 aligns across 8 bases. This CDR3 region has 13 residues. CDR1 is GTSNPN, CDR2 SVGIG, per germline (reference sequence). With 6 bases clipped from V and 6 bases from J, the junction kept 9 bases outside the gene matches.